These T cell receptor beta chains were read from a single sample in a study of blood T cell repertoires in COVID-19. Sequencing was performed with immunoSEQ multiplex PCR; in TCRdb, only in-frame clones are kept and a portion is missing. The data contain a few hundred thousand clones, nearly 90% of them singletons. Sequenced sample: peripheral blood. Receptors originate from a man between 18 and 35 years old with active or convalescent COVID-19. CDR3s include the opening cysteine and the closing phenylalanine or tryptophan. Each record gives: D gene, clone size, V gene, J gene, CDR3 DNA, CDR3 protein. The D gene is left open where the match is weak. Clone size appears in some rows only: once, few, many, or a class for an expanded clone.

d_gene: TRBD1
abundance: .
v_gene: TRBV9
j_gene: TRBJ1-2
CDR3nt: TGTGCCAGCAGCGAGACCATGACAGGGAACTATGGCTACACCTTC
CDR3aa: CASSETMTGNYGYTF

d_gene: .
abundance: .
v_gene: TRBV7-8
j_gene: TRBJ1-4
CDR3nt: TGTGCCAGCTCCCTGAGGGCGGCAACTAATGAAAAACTGTTTTTT
CDR3aa: CASSLRAATNEKLFF

d_gene: TRBD1
abundance: .
v_gene: TRBV19
j_gene: TRBJ2-5
CDR3nt: TGTGCCAGTAGAGGGTTGGGACAGGGGACGGAGACCCAGTACTTC
CDR3aa: CASRGLGQGTETQYF

d_gene: TRBD1
abundance: .
v_gene: TRBV29-1
j_gene: TRBJ1-2
CDR3nt: TGCAGCGTCGCCCGACCTACAGGGGGCGCATATGGCTACACCTTC
CDR3aa: CSVARPTGGAYGYTF

d_gene: .
abundance: .
v_gene: TRBV18
j_gene: TRBJ1-6
CDR3nt: TGTGCCAGCTCACCAGAGGGTGGGTATTCACCCCTCCACTTT
CDR3aa: CASSPEGGYSPLHF

d_gene: TRBD2
abundance: .
v_gene: TRBV5-1
j_gene: TRBJ2-1
CDR3nt: TGCGCCGGGGCGGCGGGGGGCCTCGACAATGAGCAGTTCTTC
CDR3aa: CAGAAGGLDNEQFF

d_gene: TRBD1
abundance: .
v_gene: TRBV5-8
j_gene: TRBJ2-5
CDR3nt: TGTGCCAGCAGCTCGGACAGGGGTGGGATGACCCAGTACTTC
CDR3aa: CASSSDRGGMTQYF

d_gene: .
abundance: .
v_gene: TRBV27
j_gene: TRBJ1-1
CDR3nt: TGTGCCAGCAGTTTATCCGGGGTAATCACTGAAGCTTTCTTT
CDR3aa: CASSLSGVITEAFF

d_gene: TRBD2
abundance: .
v_gene: TRBV5-1
j_gene: TRBJ2-3
CDR3nt: TGCGCCAGCAGCTTGGCTAGCGGAAGCACAGATACGCAGTATTTT
CDR3aa: CASSLASGSTDTQYF

d_gene: .
abundance: few
v_gene: TRBV4-3
j_gene: TRBJ1-5
CDR3nt: TGCGCCAGCAGCCAGGGGATTGGACAAGGCAATCAGCCCCAGCATTTT
CDR3aa: CASSQGIGQGNQPQHF

d_gene: .
abundance: .
v_gene: TRBV18
j_gene: TRBJ2-1
CDR3nt: TGTGCCAGCTCACCACCGGACTCCACCATATACAATGAGCAGTTCTTC
CDR3aa: CASSPPDSTIYNEQFF

d_gene: .
abundance: .
v_gene: TRBV28
j_gene: TRBJ2-1
CDR3nt: TGTGCCAGCACCCAACAGGTGGGAAACAATGAGCAGTTCTTC
CDR3aa: CASTQQVGNNEQFF

d_gene: TRBD1
abundance: .
v_gene: TRBV6-5
j_gene: TRBJ2-7
CDR3nt: TGTGCCAGCAGTTACAACGGACAGGACCGCTACGAGCAGTACTTC
CDR3aa: CASSYNGQDRYEQYF

d_gene: .
abundance: .
v_gene: TRBV6-5
j_gene: TRBJ1-5
CDR3nt: TGTGCCAGCAGCCGGGGTAGCAATCAGCCCCAGCATTTT
CDR3aa: CASSRGSNQPQHF

d_gene: .
abundance: .
v_gene: TRBV2
j_gene: TRBJ1-6
CDR3nt: TGTGCCAGCAGTGGACTGACAGCAAGTAGCAATAATTCACCCCTCCACTTT
CDR3aa: CASSGLTASSNNSPLHF

d_gene: .
abundance: .
v_gene: TRBV7-9
j_gene: TRBJ2-1
CDR3nt: TGTGCCAGCTCCCCGTACAATGAGCAGTTCTTC
CDR3aa: CASSPYNEQFF

d_gene: .
abundance: .
v_gene: TRBV28
j_gene: TRBJ1-4
CDR3nt: TGTGCCAGCAGTGGCAGGGAGGCAGGGCATAATGAAAAACTGTTTTTT
CDR3aa: CASSGREAGHNEKLFF

d_gene: TRBD1
abundance: .
v_gene: TRBV7-2
j_gene: TRBJ1-1
CDR3nt: TGTGCCAGCAGCAAGACAGGGGACACTGAAGCTTTCTTT
CDR3aa: CASSKTGDTEAFF

d_gene: TRBD1
abundance: .
v_gene: TRBV5-5
j_gene: TRBJ1-2
CDR3nt: TGTGCCAGCAGCTTCATAACAGGGGTCGGTGGCTACACCTTC
CDR3aa: CASSFITGVGGYTF

d_gene: TRBD1
abundance: .
v_gene: TRBV28
j_gene: TRBJ1-2
CDR3nt: TGTGCCAGCAGAACAGAGGGGGGACAGGGTAACTATGGCTACACCTTC
CDR3aa: CASRTEGGQGNYGYTF

d_gene: TRBD1
abundance: .
v_gene: TRBV24-1
j_gene: TRBJ2-1
CDR3nt: TGTGCCACCAGTGACCCCGGGACAGACTACAATGAGCAGTTCTTC
CDR3aa: CATSDPGTDYNEQFF

d_gene: .
abundance: .
v_gene: TRBV12-3/TRBV12-4
j_gene: TRBJ2-1
CDR3nt: TGTGCCAGCATTTCCCGGGACTTAAATGAGCAGTTCTTC
CDR3aa: CASISRDLNEQFF

d_gene: TRBD2
abundance: .
v_gene: TRBV10-3
j_gene: TRBJ2-7
CDR3nt: TGTGCCATCAGTGAGTCGGCTAGCGGAATTCCCTCCTACGAGCAGTACTTC
CDR3aa: CAISESASGIPSYEQYF

d_gene: .
abundance: .
v_gene: TRBV6-2/TRBV6-3
j_gene: TRBJ1-5
CDR3nt: TGTGCCAGCAGTTACATGGAGATCAATCAGCCCCAGCATTTT
CDR3aa: CASSYMEINQPQHF

d_gene: .
abundance: .
v_gene: TRBV10-3
j_gene: TRBJ2-3
CDR3nt: TGTGCCATCAGTGAATTATCGAGTGGACTGGGATCATATACGCAGTATTTT
CDR3aa: CAISELSSGLGSYTQYF

d_gene: TRBD2
abundance: .
v_gene: TRBV7-2
j_gene: TRBJ2-7
CDR3nt: TGTGCCACAGGAGGGGCTAGCGGGGGGGCTAGCTCCTACGAGCAGTACTTC
CDR3aa: CATGGASGGASSYEQYF

d_gene: TRBD2
abundance: .
v_gene: TRBV7-9
j_gene: TRBJ2-7
CDR3nt: TGTGCCAGCAGCACCTGGGGCGGGGGCGAGCAGTACTTC
CDR3aa: CASSTWGGGEQYF

d_gene: .
abundance: .
v_gene: TRBV7-8
j_gene: TRBJ1-1
CDR3nt: TGTGCCAGCAGCTCCCCCCGAGGGGGTCCAGTGGGGGACACTGAAGCTTTCTTT
CDR3aa: CASSSPRGGPVGDTEAFF

d_gene: TRBD1
abundance: .
v_gene: TRBV7-6
j_gene: TRBJ2-2
CDR3nt: TGTGCCAGCAGCTTAGTACCGGGACAGGGGTCCACCGGGGAGCTGTTTTTT
CDR3aa: CASSLVPGQGSTGELFF